This T cell receptor beta chain was found in a study of cytomegalovirus exposure and HLA in healthy donors. The V segment lost 4 bases and the J segment 5 bases; nucleotides outside the gene matches: 4. The CDR3 loop spans 13 amino acids. Germline CDR1 MNHNS, CDR2 SASEGT. In the PCR, 60 Vbeta and 13 Jbeta primers were used. The assay was immunoSEQ multiplex PCR, and TCRdb's table has in-frame clones only and misses some. The top ten clones hold approximately 5.3% of a sample with some 250,000 clones, 82% of them seen once. This clonotype was sampled from a woman aged 40-49 years in good health and CMV-seropositive. J is TRBJ1-1 and V is TRBV6-1; 7 bases align to TRBD1. Sequences were obtained from PBMCs. The CDR3 reads CASSVTTGTEAFF. CDR3 DNA: TGTGCCAGCAGTGTTACGACAGGGACTGAAGCTTTCTTT.